A single sample is the source of the 14 T cell receptor beta chains below, sequenced in a study of cytomegalovirus exposure and HLA in healthy donors. Researchers ran the PCR with 60 Vbeta and 13 Jbeta primers. Profiling relied on immunoSEQ multiplex PCR, and the TCRdb table lists in-frame clones only, not all of them. Of about 130,000 clones in the sample, 6.5% to 9.5% were seen once. Sequencing was done on a sample of PBMCs. The receptors stem from a man in his forties or fifties in good health and CMV-seronegative.

The chain couples TRBV7-3 to TRBJ2-6; D call uncertain. CDR3 length equals 13 residues. Germline loops: CDR1 SGHTA, CDR2 FQGTGA. Trimming stripped 3 bases from V and 3 bases from J, with 3 bases between. CDR3 nucleotides: TGTGCCAGCAGCTTTCTTGGGGCCAACGTCCTGACTTTC. Its translation: CASSFLGANVLTF. The variable domain in full, completed from reference TRBV7-3 and TRBJ2-6, reads GAGVSQTPSNKVTEKGKYVELRCDPISGHTALYWYRQSLGQGPEFLIYFQGTGAADDSGLPNDRFFAVRPEGSVSTLKIQRTERGDSAVYLCASSFLGANVLTFGAGSRLTVL.

This clone was observed a handful of times. J is TRBJ2-3 and V is TRBV10-3; the D gene is possibly TRBD1 (5 bases). Trimming took off 0 bases at V and 2 bases at J, with 9 bases between the two ends. Germline-derived CDR1 and CDR2 are ENHRY and SYGVKD. This CDR3 comprises 15 residues. CDR3 sequence (DNA): TGTGCCATCAGTGAGTCTGGGGCGGCCACAGATACGCAGTATTTT. Its protein is CAISESGAATDTQYF.

This rearrangement joins TRBV25-1 to TRBJ2-3, with D possibly TRBD1 on 6 matching bases. The germline V and J ends were trimmed by 2 bases and 9 bases, with 12 bases remaining between them. Germline CDR1 and CDR2: MGHDK and SYGVNS. This CDR3 spans 13 amino acids. In DNA form, the CDR3 reads TGTGCCAGCAGTGAAAGGGGGACCGGCACGCAGTATTTT. Translation: CASSERGTGTQYF. Full variable domain (missing parts from reference TRBV25-1 and TRBJ2-3): EADIYQTPRYLVIGTGKKITLECSQTMGHDKMYWYQQDPGMELHLIHYSYGVNSTEKGDLSSESTVSRIRTEHFPLTLESARPSHTSQYLCASSERGTGTQYFGPGTRLTVL.

The table lists this clone with a few counts. V is TRBV5-4 and J is TRBJ2-1; D may be TRBD2 (5 bases). The length of the CDR3 is 14 residues. V lost 0 bases and J lost 5, with 9 bases in between. CDR1 SGHNT and CDR2 YYREEE come from the germline V gene (reference sequence). The CDR3 nucleotides are TGTGCCAGCAGCTTGGGTCTAGCAGACAATGAGCAGTTCTTC. Amino acid sequence: CASSLGLADNEQFF.

The chain couples TRBV11-2 to TRBJ2-5; the match to TRBD2 covers 8 bases. CDR3 length: 13 amino acids. V lost 8 bases, J lost 4 bases, and 6 bases stayed unmatched. CDR1 and CDR2 (germline): SGHAT, FQNNGV. CDR3 sequence: CASSRGGRETQYF. In nucleotides, the CDR3 is TGTGCCAGCTCCCGGGGGGGCCGAGAGACCCAGTACTTC.

The rearrangement joins TRBV11-2 to TRBJ1-1; D unclear. CDR1 and CDR2 (germline): SGHAT, FQNNGV. Trimming stripped 5 bases from V and 5 bases from J, with 3 bases between. This CDR3 is 10 amino acids long. The CDR3 bases are TGTGCCAGCAGCCTGACTGAAGCTTTCTTT. Its translation is CASSLTEAFF.

The rearrangement joins TRBV19 to TRBJ2-2; 8 bases fit TRBD2. The V gene's germline CDR1 is LNHDA and CDR2 SQIVND (reference sequence). The CDR3 consists of 14 residues. DNA for the CDR3: TGTGCAGTCGCGGGGGGAGACAACACCGGGGAGCTGTTTTTT. Translated: CAVAGGDNTGELFF.

This chain links TRBV5-6 with TRBJ1-5; no clear D gene. The CDR3 is 15 amino acids. Germline values: CDR1 SGHDT, CDR2 YYEEEE. V lost 1 base to trimming and J lost 0 bases, with 8 bases between them. In nucleotides, the CDR3 is TGTGCCAGCAGCTTGAGACTTTATAGCAATCAGCCCCAGCATTTT. Its protein is CASSLRLYSNQPQHF.

The rearrangement links TRBV15 to TRBJ2-4; 8 nucleotides line up with TRBD1. Germline V gene lookup returns CDR1 LNHNV and CDR2 YYDKDF (reference sequence). V was pared by 3 bases and J by 5 bases, with 6 bases of the junction left unmatched. This CDR3 contains 15 residues. The CDR3 DNA is TGTGCCACCAGCAGGGGTGGACAGGGACAAAACATTCAGTACTTC. Encoded protein: CATSRGGQGQNIQYF.

This clone was seen only a few times. CDR3 DNA: TGTGCCAGCAGCCAAAGCAGGGATTCACCCCTCCACTTT. As protein: CASSQSRDSPLHF. The J gene is TRBJ1-6, the V gene TRBV7-3, with D maybe TRBD1 (5 bases). This CDR3 region has 13 residues. Trimming took off 5 bases at V and 8 bases at J, with 10 bases between the two ends. Per germline, CDR1 SGHTA and CDR2 FQGTGA.

The chain uses TRBV28 and TRBJ1-5, with D possibly TRBD1 on 6 matching bases. In germline, CDR1 is MDHEN, CDR2 SYDVKM. The CDR3 consists of 15 residues. Trimming took off 6 bases at V and 3 bases at J, with 15 bases between the two ends. The chain's CDR3 is CASRTQGYYNQPQHF. The DNA of the CDR3 is TGTGCCAGCAGAACTCAGGGGTATTACAATCAGCCCCAGCATTTT.

The chain combines TRBV6-1 with TRBJ1-2, with 7 bases that match TRBD1. The germline gives CDR1 MNHNS, CDR2 SASEGT. The J segment lost 4 bases and the V segment lost 4 bases, leaving 6 bases of the junction unmatched. The CDR3 has 14 amino acids. This chain's CDR3 is CASSARGDSYGYTF. CDR3 DNA: TGTGCCAGCAGTGCAAGGGGGGACAGCTATGGCTACACCTTC.

V is TRBV6-6 and J is TRBJ2-7; D is unclear. Trimming took 8 bases from V and 1 from J, leaving 15 bases between them. Per germline, CDR1 MNHNY and CDR2 SVGAGI (reference sequence). The CDR3 has 14 amino acids. CDR3 region: CASYYTLTSYEQYF. In DNA form, the CDR3 reads TGTGCCAGCTATTATACCCTAACGTCCTACGAGCAGTACTTC.

On this clone itself: The same CDR3 arises from other DNA sequences in this sample as well. The genes are TRBV4-3 and TRBJ2-1; 7 nucleotides line up with TRBD1. There are 15 residues in the CDR3. The V segment lost 0 bases and the J segment 7 bases; nucleotides outside the gene matches: 6. Germline V CDR1 and CDR2: LGHNA, YSLEER. CDR3 DNA: TGCGCCAGCAGCCAAGACTCAGGGACAGATAATGAGCAGTTCTTC. It encodes CASSQDSGTDNEQFF.